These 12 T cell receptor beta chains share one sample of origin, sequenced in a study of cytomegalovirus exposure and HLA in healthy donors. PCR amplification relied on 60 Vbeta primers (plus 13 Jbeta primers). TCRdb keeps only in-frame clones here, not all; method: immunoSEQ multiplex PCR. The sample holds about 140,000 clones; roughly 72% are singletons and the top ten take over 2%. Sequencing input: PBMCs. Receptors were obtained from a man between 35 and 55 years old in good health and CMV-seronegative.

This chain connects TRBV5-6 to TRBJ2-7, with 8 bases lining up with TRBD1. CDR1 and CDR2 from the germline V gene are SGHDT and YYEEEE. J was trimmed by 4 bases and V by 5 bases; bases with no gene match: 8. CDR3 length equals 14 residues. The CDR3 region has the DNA TGTGCCAGCAGGGGGACAGGTCCGTGGTACGAGCAGTACTTC. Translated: CASRGTGPWYEQYF.

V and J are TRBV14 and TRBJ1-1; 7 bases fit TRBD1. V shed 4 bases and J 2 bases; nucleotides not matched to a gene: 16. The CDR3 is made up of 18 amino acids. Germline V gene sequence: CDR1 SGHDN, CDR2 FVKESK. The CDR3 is CASSPYLEQGLVNTEAFF. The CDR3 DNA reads TGTGCCAGCAGCCCGTACCTAGAACAGGGGCTGGTAAACACTGAAGCTTTCTTT.

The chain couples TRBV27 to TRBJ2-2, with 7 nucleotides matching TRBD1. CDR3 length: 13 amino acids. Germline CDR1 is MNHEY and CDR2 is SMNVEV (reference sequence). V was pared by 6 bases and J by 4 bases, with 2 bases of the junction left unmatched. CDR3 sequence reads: CASSQGVTGELFF. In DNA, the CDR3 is TGTGCCAGCAGCCAGGGGGTCACCGGGGAGCTGTTTTTT.

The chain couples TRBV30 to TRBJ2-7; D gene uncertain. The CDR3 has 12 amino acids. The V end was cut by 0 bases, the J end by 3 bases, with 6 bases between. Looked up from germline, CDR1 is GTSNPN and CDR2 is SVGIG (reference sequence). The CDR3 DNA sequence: TGTGCCTGGAGTGTTTCGGGCTACGAGCAGTACTTC. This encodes CAWSVSGYEQYF.

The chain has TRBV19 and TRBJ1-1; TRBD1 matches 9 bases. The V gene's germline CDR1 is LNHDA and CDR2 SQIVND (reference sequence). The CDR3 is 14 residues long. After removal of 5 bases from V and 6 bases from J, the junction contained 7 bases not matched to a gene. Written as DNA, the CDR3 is TGTGCCAGTAGTTGGGGACAGGGTATCTCTGAAGCTTTCTTT. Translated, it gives CASSWGQGISEAFF.

The CDR3 sequence is CASTGTGLTEAFF. CDR3 nucleotides: TGTGCCAGCACCGGGACAGGGCTCACTGAAGCTTTCTTT. J is TRBJ1-1 and V is TRBV10-3, with 9 bases that match TRBD1. Germline CDR1 ENHRY, CDR2 SYGVKD. V lost 10 bases and J lost 4; bases outside the gene matches: 7. The CDR3 has 13 residues.

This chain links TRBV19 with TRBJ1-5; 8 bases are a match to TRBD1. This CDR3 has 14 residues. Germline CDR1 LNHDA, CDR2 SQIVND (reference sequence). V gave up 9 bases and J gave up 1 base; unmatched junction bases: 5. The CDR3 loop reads CASLDRVSNQPQHF. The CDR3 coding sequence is TGTGCCAGCCTGGACAGGGTAAGCAATCAGCCCCAGCATTTT.

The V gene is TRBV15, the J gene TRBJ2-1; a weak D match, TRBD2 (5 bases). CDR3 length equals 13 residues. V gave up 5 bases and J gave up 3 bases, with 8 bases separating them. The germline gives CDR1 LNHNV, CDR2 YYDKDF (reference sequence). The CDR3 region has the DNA TGTGCCACCAGCCCCACTAGCTACAATGAGCAGTTCTTC. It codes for CATSPTSYNEQFF. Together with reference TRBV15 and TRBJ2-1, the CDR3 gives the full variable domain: DAMVIQNPRYQVTQFGKPVTLSCSQTLNHNVMYWYQQKSSQAPKLLFHYYDKDFNNEADTPDNFQSRRPNTSFCFLDIRSPGLGDTAMYLCATSPTSYNEQFFGPGTRLTVL.

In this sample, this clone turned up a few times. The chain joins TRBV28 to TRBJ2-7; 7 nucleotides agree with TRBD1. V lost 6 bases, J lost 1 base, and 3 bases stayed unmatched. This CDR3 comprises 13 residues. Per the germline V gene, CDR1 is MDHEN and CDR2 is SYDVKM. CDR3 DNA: TGTGCCAGCAGGCGACAGGGTTCCTACGAGCAGTACTTC. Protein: CASRRQGSYEQYF.

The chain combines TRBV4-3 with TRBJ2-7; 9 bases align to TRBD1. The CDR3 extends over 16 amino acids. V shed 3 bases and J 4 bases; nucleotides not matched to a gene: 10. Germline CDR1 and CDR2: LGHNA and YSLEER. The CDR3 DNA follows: TGCGCCAGCAGCCACGCGGGACAGGGAGGGGATTACGAGCAGTACTTC. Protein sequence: CASSHAGQGGDYEQYF.

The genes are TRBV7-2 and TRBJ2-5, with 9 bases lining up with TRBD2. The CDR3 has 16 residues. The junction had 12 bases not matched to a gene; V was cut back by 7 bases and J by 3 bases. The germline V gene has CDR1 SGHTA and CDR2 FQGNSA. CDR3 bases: TGTGCCAGCACTACAACGGGAAGCGGGAGGAAAGAGACCCAGTACTTC. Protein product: CASTTTGSGRKETQYF.

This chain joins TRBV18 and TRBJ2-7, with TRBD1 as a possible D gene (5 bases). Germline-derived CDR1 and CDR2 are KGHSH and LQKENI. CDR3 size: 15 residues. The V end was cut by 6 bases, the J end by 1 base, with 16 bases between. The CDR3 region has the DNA TGTGCCAGCTCTCCGGGCGCAGGGAATTCCTACGAGCAGTACTTC. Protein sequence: CASSPGAGNSYEQYF. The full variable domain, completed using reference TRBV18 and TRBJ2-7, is NAGVMQNPRHLVRRRGQEARLRCSPMKGHSHVYWYRQLPEEGLKFMVYLQKENIIDESGMPKERFSAEFPKEGPSILRIQQVVRGDSAAYFCASSPGAGNSYEQYFGPGTRLTVT.